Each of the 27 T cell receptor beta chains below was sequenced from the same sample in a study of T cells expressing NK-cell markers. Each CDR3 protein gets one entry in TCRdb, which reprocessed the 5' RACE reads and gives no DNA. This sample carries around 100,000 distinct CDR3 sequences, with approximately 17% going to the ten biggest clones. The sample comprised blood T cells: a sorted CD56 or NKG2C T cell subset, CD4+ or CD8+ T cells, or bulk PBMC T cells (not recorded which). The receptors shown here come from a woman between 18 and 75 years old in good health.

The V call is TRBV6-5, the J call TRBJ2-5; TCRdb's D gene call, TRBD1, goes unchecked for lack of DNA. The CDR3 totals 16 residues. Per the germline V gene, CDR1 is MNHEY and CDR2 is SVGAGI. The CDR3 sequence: CASSYSALTYQETQYF.

CDR3 residues: CASSAWTVMHTQYF. J is TRBJ2-3 and V is TRBV27. CDR3 length: 14 residues. CDR1 is MNHEY and CDR2 is SMNVEV in the germline V gene (reference sequence).

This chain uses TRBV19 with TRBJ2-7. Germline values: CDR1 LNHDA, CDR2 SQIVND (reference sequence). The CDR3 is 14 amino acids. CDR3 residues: CASSYTGGSYEQYF.

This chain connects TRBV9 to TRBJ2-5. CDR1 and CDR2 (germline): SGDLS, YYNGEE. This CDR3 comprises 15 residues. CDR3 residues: CASSVDGAYQETQYF.

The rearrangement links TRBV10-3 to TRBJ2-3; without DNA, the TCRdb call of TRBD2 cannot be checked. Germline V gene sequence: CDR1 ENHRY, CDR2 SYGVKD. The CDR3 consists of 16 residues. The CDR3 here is CAISVDRGGSTDTQYF.

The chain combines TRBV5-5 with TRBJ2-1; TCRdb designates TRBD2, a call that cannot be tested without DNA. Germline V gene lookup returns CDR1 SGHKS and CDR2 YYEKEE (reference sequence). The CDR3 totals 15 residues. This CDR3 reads CASSFSSGSYNEQFF.

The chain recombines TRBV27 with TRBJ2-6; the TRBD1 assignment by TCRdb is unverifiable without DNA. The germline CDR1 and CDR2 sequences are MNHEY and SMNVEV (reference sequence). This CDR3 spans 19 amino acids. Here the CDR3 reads CASSLSPGTGFVGANVLTF.

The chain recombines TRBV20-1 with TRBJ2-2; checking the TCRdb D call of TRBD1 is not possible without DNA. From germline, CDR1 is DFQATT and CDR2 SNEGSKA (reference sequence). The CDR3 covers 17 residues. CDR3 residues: CSARDYAGRGNTGELFF.

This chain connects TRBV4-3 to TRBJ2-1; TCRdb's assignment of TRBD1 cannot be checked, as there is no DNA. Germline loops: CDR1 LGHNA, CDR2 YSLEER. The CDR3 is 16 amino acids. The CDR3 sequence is CASSQDGKGLVHEQFF.

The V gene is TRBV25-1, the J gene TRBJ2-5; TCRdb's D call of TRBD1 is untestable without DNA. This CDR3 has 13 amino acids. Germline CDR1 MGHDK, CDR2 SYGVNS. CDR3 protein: CASKPGGWETQYF.

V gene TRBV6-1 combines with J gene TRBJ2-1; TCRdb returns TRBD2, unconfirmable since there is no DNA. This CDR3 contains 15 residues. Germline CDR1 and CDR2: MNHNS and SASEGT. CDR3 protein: CASSPGGAEVYEQFF.

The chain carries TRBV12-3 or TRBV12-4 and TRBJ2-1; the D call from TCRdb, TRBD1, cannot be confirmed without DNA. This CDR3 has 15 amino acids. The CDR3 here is CASSAPRTGENEQFF.

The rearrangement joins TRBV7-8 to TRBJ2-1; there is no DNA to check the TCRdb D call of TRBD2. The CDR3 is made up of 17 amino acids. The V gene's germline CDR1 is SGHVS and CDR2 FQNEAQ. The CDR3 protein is CASSLFPWTSGYNEQFF.

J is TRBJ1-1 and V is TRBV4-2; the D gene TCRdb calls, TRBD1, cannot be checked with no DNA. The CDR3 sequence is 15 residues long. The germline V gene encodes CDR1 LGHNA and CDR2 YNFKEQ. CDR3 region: CASSQVGAVNTEAFF.

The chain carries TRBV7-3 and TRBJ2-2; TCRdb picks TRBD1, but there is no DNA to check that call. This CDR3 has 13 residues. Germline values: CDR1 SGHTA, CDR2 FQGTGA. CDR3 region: CASSDGGPGELFF.

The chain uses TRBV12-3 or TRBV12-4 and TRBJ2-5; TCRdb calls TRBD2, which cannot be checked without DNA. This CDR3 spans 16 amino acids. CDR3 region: CASSWVLAGVGETQYF.

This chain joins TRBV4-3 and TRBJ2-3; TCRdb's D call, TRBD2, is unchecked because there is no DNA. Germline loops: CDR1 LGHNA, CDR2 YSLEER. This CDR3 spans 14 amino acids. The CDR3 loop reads CASSQILAGDTQYF.

CDR3 protein: CASSLGGAGGSYEQYF. The rearrangement joins TRBV7-2 to TRBJ2-7; there is no DNA to check the TCRdb D call of TRBD1. The CDR3 loop spans 16 amino acids. Looked up from germline, CDR1 is SGHTA and CDR2 is FQGNSA.

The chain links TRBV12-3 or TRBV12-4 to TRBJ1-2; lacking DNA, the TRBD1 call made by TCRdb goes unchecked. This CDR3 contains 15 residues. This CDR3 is CASSFVAGTNYGYTF.

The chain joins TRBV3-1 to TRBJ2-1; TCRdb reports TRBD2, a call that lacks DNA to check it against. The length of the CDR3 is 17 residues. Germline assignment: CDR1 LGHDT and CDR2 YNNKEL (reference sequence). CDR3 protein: CASSQPSRTSGRNEQFF.

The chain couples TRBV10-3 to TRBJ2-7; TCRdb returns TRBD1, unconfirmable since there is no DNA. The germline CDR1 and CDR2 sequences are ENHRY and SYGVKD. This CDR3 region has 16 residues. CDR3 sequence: CAISGRDSMDPYEQYF.

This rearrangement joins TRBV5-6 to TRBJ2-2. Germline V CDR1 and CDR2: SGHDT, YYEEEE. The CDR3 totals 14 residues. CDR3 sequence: CASSLAGFTGELFF.

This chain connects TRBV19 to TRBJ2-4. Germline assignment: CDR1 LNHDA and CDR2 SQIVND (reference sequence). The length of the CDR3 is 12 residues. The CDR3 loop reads CASSISPGIQYF.

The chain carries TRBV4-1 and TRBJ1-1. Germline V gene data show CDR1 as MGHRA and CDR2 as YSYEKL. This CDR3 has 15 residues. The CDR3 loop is CASSQDGGGYRGAFF.

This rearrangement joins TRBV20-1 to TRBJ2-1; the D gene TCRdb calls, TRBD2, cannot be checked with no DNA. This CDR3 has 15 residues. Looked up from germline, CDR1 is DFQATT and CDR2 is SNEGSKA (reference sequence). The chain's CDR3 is CSAIRLAGTNNEQFF.

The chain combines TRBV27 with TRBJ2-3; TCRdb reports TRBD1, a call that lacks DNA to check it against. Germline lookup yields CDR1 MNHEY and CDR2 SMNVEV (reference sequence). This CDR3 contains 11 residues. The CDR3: CASSLGTEQYF.

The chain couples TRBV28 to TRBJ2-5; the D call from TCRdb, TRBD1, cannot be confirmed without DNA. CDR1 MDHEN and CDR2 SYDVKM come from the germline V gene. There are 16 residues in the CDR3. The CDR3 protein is CASSLYRGRYGETQYF.